This T cell receptor (beta chain) was captured in a study of patients and donors after allogeneic stem cell transplantation. Many counts were recorded for this clonotype. One entry per CDR3 protein, called by TCRdb with MiXCR from the RT-PCR reads. The table lists 8,300 or so distinct CDR3 sequences, 3% to 4.5% of them singletons. CDR3 length: 13 residues. The chain carries TRBV21-1 and TRBJ2-7; the listed D gene, TRBD1, was not tested against the DNA. TRBV21-1 is a listed pseudogene. The source material was blood, either unsorted or a sorted T cell fraction (not recorded which). The receptor was derived from a human donor who was either an allogeneic HSCT recipient or a stem cell or donor lymphocyte infusion donor (not recorded which). It is not recorded whose cells these are; they may come from a transplant donor. CDR3 DNA: TGTGCCAGGGACATGTCCAGTTCCTACGAGCAGTACTTC. Its protein is CARDMSSSYEQYF.